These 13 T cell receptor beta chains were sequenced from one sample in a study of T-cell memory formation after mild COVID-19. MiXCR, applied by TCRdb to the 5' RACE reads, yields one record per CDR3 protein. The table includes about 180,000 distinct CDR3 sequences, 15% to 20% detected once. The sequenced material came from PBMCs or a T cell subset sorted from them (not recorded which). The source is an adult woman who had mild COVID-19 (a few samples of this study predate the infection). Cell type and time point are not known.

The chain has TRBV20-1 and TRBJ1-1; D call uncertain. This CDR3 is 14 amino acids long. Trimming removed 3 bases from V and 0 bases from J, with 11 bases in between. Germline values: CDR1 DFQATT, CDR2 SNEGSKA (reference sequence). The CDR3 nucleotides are TGCAGTGCTAGTCTAGTCGGGGTGAACACTGAAGCTTTCTTT. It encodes CSASLVGVNTEAFF.

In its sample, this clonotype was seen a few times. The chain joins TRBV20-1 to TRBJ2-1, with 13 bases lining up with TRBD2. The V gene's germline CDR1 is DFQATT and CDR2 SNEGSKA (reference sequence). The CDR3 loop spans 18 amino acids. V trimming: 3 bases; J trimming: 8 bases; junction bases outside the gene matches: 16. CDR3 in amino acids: CSASGLPGLAGIGDEQFF. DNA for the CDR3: TGCAGTGCTAGTGGCTTACCGGGACTAGCGGGGATCGGTGATGAGCAGTTCTTC.

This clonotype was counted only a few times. The CDR3 spells CASSPWQRATEAFF. The CDR3 nucleotides read TGTGCCAGCAGTCCCTGGCAGCGGGCCACTGAAGCTTTCTTT. V and J are TRBV5-4 and TRBJ1-1; no clear D. V lost 5 bases and J lost 4, with 15 bases in between. The germline gives CDR1 SGHNT, CDR2 YYREEE (reference sequence). This CDR3 contains 14 residues.

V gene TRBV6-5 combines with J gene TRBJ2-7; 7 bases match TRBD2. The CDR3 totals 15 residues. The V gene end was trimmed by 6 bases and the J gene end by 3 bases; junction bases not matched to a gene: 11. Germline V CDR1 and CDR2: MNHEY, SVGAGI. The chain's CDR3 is CASRAETSSSYEQYF. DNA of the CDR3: TGTGCCAGCAGGGCCGAGACTAGCTCGAGCTACGAGCAGTACTTC.

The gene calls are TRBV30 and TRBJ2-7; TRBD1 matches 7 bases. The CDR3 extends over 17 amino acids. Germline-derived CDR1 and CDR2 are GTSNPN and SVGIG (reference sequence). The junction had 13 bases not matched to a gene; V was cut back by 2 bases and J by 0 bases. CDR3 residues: CAWSFGTVILSSYEQYF. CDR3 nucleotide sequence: TGTGCCTGGAGTTTTGGGACAGTCATTTTGAGCTCCTACGAGCAGTACTTC.

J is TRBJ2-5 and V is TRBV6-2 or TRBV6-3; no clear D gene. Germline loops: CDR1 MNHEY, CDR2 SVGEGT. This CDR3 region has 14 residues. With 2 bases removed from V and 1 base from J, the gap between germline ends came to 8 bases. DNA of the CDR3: TGTGCCAGCAGTTACGGTACCCCCCAAGAGACCCAGTACTTC. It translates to CASSYGTPQETQYF.

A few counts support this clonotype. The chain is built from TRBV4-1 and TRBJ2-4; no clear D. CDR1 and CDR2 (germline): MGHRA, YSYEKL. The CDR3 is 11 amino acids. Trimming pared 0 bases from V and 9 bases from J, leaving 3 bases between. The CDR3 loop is CASSQESIQYF. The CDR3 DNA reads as TGCGCCAGCAGCCAAGAGTCCATTCAGTACTTC.

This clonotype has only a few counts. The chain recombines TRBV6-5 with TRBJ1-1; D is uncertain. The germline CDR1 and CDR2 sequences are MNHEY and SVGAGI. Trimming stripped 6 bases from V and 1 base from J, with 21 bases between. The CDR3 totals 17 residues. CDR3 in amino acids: CASSRVLRAGPNTEAFF. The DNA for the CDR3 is TGTGCCAGCAGCCGAGTATTACGGGCAGGCCCGAACACTGAAGCTTTCTTT.

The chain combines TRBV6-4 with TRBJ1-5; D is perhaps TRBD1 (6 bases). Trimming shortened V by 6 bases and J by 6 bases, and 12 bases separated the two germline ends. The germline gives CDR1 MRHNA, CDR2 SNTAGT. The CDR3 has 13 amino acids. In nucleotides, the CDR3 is TGTGCCAGCAGCGTCGAAGGGGGTCAGCCCCAGCATTTT. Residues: CASSVEGGQPQHF.

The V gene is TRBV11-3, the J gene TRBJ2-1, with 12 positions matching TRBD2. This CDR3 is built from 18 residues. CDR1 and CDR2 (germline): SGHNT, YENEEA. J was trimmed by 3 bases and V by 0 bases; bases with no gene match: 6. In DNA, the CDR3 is TGTGCCAGCAGCTTAGATTTGCTAGCGGGAGGGCTCTACAATGAGCAGTTCTTC. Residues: CASSLDLLAGGLYNEQFF.

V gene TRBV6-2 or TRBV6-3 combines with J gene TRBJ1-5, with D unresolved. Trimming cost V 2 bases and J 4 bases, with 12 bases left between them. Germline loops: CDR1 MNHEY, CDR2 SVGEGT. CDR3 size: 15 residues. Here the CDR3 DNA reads TGTGCCAGCAGTTACCAGCAGAGTCGTAATCAGCCCCAGCATTTT. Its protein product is CASSYQQSRNQPQHF.

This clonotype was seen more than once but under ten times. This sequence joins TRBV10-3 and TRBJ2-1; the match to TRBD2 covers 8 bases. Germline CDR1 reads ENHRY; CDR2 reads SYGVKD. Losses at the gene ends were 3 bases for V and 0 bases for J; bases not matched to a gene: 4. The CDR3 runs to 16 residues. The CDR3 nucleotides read TGTGCCATCAGTGACCCCCGGGGGGGCTCCTACAATGAGCAGTTCTTC. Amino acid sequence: CAISDPRGGSYNEQFF.

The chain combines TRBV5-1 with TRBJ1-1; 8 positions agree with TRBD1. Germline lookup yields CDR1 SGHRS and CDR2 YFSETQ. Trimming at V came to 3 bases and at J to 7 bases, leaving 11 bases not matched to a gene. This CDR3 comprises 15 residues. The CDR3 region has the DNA TGCGCCAGCAGCTCCTCGCAGGGGGCGAGAGGTGAAGCTTTCTTT. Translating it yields CASSSSQGARGEAFF.